This T cell receptor beta chain came from a study of identical twins. There are a few counts of this clonotype. Antigen: not known. Every sampled donor was Caucasian and healthy. MiXCR was run by TCRdb on the 5' RACE reads, yielding one entry per CDR3 protein. Counted here are 1.5 million to 2 million distinct CDR3 sequences, less than 35% occurring once; the ten biggest clones make up roughly 0.3%. Study outcomes and limitations: Conclusions were drawn cross-sectionally by statistical analysis, without following the same donors. In monozygotic twins, models underestimated the sharing of out-of-frame TCR alpha. Cord blood beta clonotypes present at high abundance carried fewer insertions; no such pattern appeared in memory repertoires.

Sequencing used cord blood. The sequence derives from a newborn girl in good health.

The CDR3 bases are TGCAGTGCTAGACATAGCGGGGGAACAGATACGCAGTATTTT. This translates into CSARHSGGTDTQYF. V gene TRBV20-1 combines with J gene TRBJ2-3, with 9 positions matching TRBD2. The CDR3 extends over 14 amino acids. V shed 2 bases and J 3 bases; nucleotides not matched to a gene: 3. Germline V gene lookup returns CDR1 DFQATT and CDR2 SNEGSKA (reference sequence).